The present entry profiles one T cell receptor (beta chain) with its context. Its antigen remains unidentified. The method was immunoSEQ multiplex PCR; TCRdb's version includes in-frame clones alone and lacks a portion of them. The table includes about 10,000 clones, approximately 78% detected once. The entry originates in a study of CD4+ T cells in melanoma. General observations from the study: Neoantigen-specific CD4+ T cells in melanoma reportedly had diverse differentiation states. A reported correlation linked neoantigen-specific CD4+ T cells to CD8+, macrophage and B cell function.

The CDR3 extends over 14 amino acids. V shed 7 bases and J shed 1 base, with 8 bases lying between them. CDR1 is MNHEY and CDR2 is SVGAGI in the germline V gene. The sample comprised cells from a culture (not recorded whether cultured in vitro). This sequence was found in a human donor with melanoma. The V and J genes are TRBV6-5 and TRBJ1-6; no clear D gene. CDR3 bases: TGTGCCAGCAAATCGGGGTCCTATAATTCACCCCTCCACTTT. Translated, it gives CASKSGSYNSPLHF.